The source of this T cell receptor beta chain is a study of T cell responses to AZD1222 COVID-19 vaccine. Generated by immunoSEQ multiplex PCR, the TCRdb table keeps only in-frame clones and is missing some. The sample has roughly 140,000 clones; 90% are singletons. The V end was cut by 0 bases, the J end by 9 bases, with 6 bases between. The length of the CDR3 is 11 residues. Looked up from germline, CDR1 is SGHRS and CDR2 is YFSETQ. The genes are TRBV5-1 and TRBJ1-2; no definite D call. The sample in question was peripheral blood, obtained 28 days after the second AZD1222 dose. The TCR comes from an adult who received the AZD1222 COVID-19 vaccine. CDR3 bases: TGCGCCAGCAGCTTGGGCAGCAGCTACACCTTC. As protein: CASSLGSSYTF.